Below, 25 T cell receptor beta chains from the same sample are listed, as sequenced in a study of spatial heterogeneity in lung cancer. TCRdb processed the 5' RACE reads anew with MiXCR; each CDR3 protein has one entry. Of 15,000 or so distinct CDR3 sequences detected, 10% to 13% appear once; the ten largest clones hold 34%. Indicated time point: sample taken at primary tumor resection. TCRs were sequenced from unsorted whole RNA of tumor, nontumor lung or PBMC. Source: PBMCs, taken at surgery. The receptors shown here come from a female donor with early-stage non-small cell lung cancer.

This clonotype has a count of ten or more. This sequence joins TRBV18 and TRBJ1-3; D unresolved. Germline values: CDR1 KGHSH, CDR2 LQKENI. This CDR3 spans 18 amino acids. Trimming took 5 bases from V and 2 from J, leaving 22 bases between them. The CDR3, as DNA: TGTGCCAGCTCATTTAACAGTCCTACTACTGGTCCTGGAAACACCATATATTTT. Amino acid sequence: CASSFNSPTTGPGNTIYF.

As regards this clonotype: No conserved phenylalanine or tryptophan is present at the end of the CDR3, so a read error is the likely explanation. It is unclear where the CDR3 begins or ends on the DNA, so no DNA is shown, and the CDR3 is as TCRdb lists it. The chain carries TRBV29-1 and TRBJ2-2; no DNA check was done on the table's D call, TRBD2. Termini included, the CDR3 measures 14 amino acids. CDR1 SQVTM and CDR2 ANQGSEA come from the germline V gene. The CDR3 reads CSVAGLAGPGELFS.

In this sample, this clonotype turned up a few times. J is TRBJ2-5 and V is TRBV3-1; D is uncertain. The CDR3 sequence is 13 residues long. Germline CDR1 and CDR2: LGHDT and YNNKEL (reference sequence). The V gene lost 0 bases and the J gene lost 5 bases, with 7 bases spanning the gap. The CDR3 loop reads CASSQEFRETQYF. The CDR3 bases are TGTGCCAGCAGCCAAGAATTTCGGGAGACCCAGTACTTC.

At least ten counts were recorded for this clonotype. The chain has TRBV6-1 and TRBJ1-4; D unclear. Per germline, CDR1 MNHNS and CDR2 SASEGT. The CDR3 is made up of 16 amino acids. With 0 bases removed from V and 0 bases from J, the gap between germline ends came to 8 bases. CDR3 loop: CASSEAGIATNEKLFF. The CDR3 bases are TGTGCCAGCAGTGAAGCGGGCATTGCAACTAATGAAAAACTGTTTTTT.

This clonotype was found many times. This chain links TRBV12-3 or TRBV12-4 with TRBJ2-5; a possible D gene is TRBD2 (6 bases). The CDR3 has 16 residues. The ends were cut back, 1 base at V and 4 bases at J, with 16 bases in the middle. In DNA form, the CDR3 reads TGTGCCAGCAGTTTAGGGCAGCGCGCGGAGGGAGAGACCCAGTACTTC. This translates into CASSLGQRAEGETQYF.

Within the sample, this clonotype is medium-sized (0.01 to 0.1%). The J gene is TRBJ2-7, the V gene TRBV25-1; 7 nucleotides match TRBD1. With 4 bases clipped from V and 2 bases from J, the junction kept 5 bases outside the gene matches. Germline V gene lookup returns CDR1 MGHDK and CDR2 SYGVNS. CDR3 length: 14 amino acids. CDR3 sequence (DNA): TGTGCCAGCAGTGCACAGGGGCTCCCCTACGAGCAGTACTTC. The encoded protein is CASSAQGLPYEQYF.

A remark on this clonotype: This CDR3 fails to terminate in the conserved phenylalanine or tryptophan, so it likely reflects a read error. The chain carries TRBV7-9 and TRBJ2-5; 9 bases are a match to TRBD1. Trimming removed 4 bases from V and 2 bases from J; junction bases left unmatched: 2. CDR1 is SEHNR, CDR2 FQNEAQ, per germline (reference sequence). This CDR3 is built from 14 residues. CDR3 bases: TGTGCCAGCAGCTCCGGACAGGGGCAAGAGACCCAGTACCTC. It yields the protein CASSSGQGQETQYL.

The chain employs TRBV18 and TRBJ2-7; 7 bases match TRBD1. Germline loops: CDR1 KGHSH, CDR2 LQKENI. Germline trimming cut 0 bases from V and 4 bases from J; bases unmatched to any gene: 3. This CDR3 spans 14 amino acids. For the CDR3, the DNA is TGTGCCAGCTCACCACCCAACAGGGGATACGAGCAGTACTTC. Its protein product is CASSPPNRGYEQYF.

This clonotype was recorded many times. V is TRBV20-1 and J is TRBJ2-3; a weak D match, TRBD1 (6 bases). CDR1 and CDR2 from the germline V gene are DFQATT and SNEGSKA (reference sequence). V lost 6 bases and J lost 4, with 11 bases in between. This CDR3 region has 12 residues. As DNA, the CDR3 is TGCAGTGCCAGGGGCGGGCCAGATACGCAGTATTTT. It translates to CSARGGPDTQYF.

This clonotype was counted at least ten times. This chain uses TRBV29-1 with TRBJ2-1; tentatively, D is TRBD1 (6 bases). Germline CDR1 SQVTM, CDR2 ANQGSEA. CDR3 length: 10 residues. V shed 7 bases and J shed 5 bases, with 6 bases lying between them. The CDR3 DNA reads TGCAGCGGGGGGCACAATGAGCAGTTCTTC. This sequence encodes CSGGHNEQFF.

This clonotype was observed a handful of times. This chain joins TRBV6-1 and TRBJ1-1; unclear D gene. Trimming left V 2 bases short and J 6 bases short, with 10 bases between. The germline V gene encodes CDR1 MNHNS and CDR2 SASEGT. There are 13 residues in the CDR3. DNA of the CDR3: TGTGCCAGCAGTGAACGGCCTGACCCTGAAGCTTTCTTT. Its translation: CASSERPDPEAFF.

This clonotype was seen many times. The CDR3 protein is CASSRQGEKLFF. In DNA form, the CDR3 reads TGTGCCAGCAGTAGACAGGGGGAAAAACTGTTTTTT. The V call is TRBV2, the J call TRBJ1-4; TRBD1 agrees at 8 bases. V was pared by 5 bases and J by 8 bases, with 1 base of the junction left unmatched. CDR1 is SNHLY, CDR2 FYNNEI, per germline. This CDR3 comprises 12 residues. Together with reference TRBV2 and TRBJ1-4, the CDR3 gives the full variable domain: EPEVTQTPSHQVTQMGQEVILRCVPISNHLYFYWYRQILGQKVEFLVSFYNNEISEKSEIFDDQFSVERPDGSNFTLKIRSTKLEDSAMYFCASSRQGEKLFFGSGTQLSVL.

The DNA of the CDR3 is TGTGCCAGCAGCTTTATTGGCGGCCTCCAGAATGAGCAGTTCTTC. As protein: CASSFIGGLQNEQFF. The chain joins TRBV7-8 to TRBJ2-1; D call uncertain. Germline V gene sequence: CDR1 SGHVS, CDR2 FQNEAQ. Trimming stripped 3 bases from V and 7 bases from J, with 16 bases between. This CDR3 comprises 15 residues.

This clonotype was counted at least ten times. The J gene is TRBJ1-5, the V gene TRBV7-9, with 11 bases aligning to TRBD1. J gave up 1 base and V 4 bases, and 3 bases lay outside the gene matches. Germline assignment: CDR1 SEHNR and CDR2 FQNEAQ (reference sequence). The CDR3 runs 16 residues. The CDR3, as DNA: TGTGCCAGCAGCTCCGGGACAGGGGGAAGCAATCAGCCCCAGCATTTT. Its protein product is CASSSGTGGSNQPQHF.

The DNA of the CDR3 is TGTGCCAGCAGCCAAGATGAGGAGGGGGCAGGAGATACGCAGTATTTT. Translated: CASSQDEEGAGDTQYF. This chain uses TRBV3-1 with TRBJ2-3, with TRBD1 as a possible D gene (7 bases). Germline V gene data show CDR1 as LGHDT and CDR2 as YNNKEL (reference sequence). V lost 0 bases and J lost 5, with 15 bases in between. CDR3 size: 16 residues.

This clonotype showed up many times. The chain joins TRBV11-2 to TRBJ2-7, with D possibly called TRBD1 or TRBD2 (6 bases each). Trimming removed 0 bases from V and 3 bases from J, with 12 bases in between. This CDR3 is 15 amino acids long. CDR1 and CDR2 (germline): SGHAT, FQNNGV. CDR3: CASSLERGAGYEQYF. CDR3 in DNA: TGTGCCAGCAGCTTAGAGAGGGGGGCAGGCTACGAGCAGTACTTC.

Many counts were recorded for this clonotype. V gene TRBV6-6 combines with J gene TRBJ1-5; D uncertain. V lost 3 bases and J 6 bases, leaving 12 bases between the germline ends. Germline V gene lookup returns CDR1 MNHNY and CDR2 SVGAGI (reference sequence). This CDR3 comprises 14 residues. The CDR3, as DNA: TGTGCCAGCAGTTATTTGGGTAACGGTCAGCCCCAGCATTTT. Its protein product is CASSYLGNGQPQHF.

The V and J genes are TRBV5-6 and TRBJ2-5, with D perhaps matching TRBD1 or TRBD2 (5 bases each). Trimming removed 3 bases at V and 2 bases at J, with 11 bases between. The germline gives CDR1 SGHDT, CDR2 YYEEEE. The CDR3 loop spans 14 amino acids. The DNA for the CDR3 is TGTGCCAGCAGCTGGGGACGGCTTCAAGAGACCCAGTACTTC. It is translated as CASSWGRLQETQYF.

This clonotype was seen at least ten times. The J gene is TRBJ2-3, the V gene TRBV20-1, with 8 bases identical to TRBD2. The trim removed 6 bases at V and 1 base at J, leaving 6 bases unmatched. This CDR3 contains 14 residues. From germline, CDR1 is DFQATT and CDR2 SNEGSKA (reference sequence). This CDR3 reads CSATTSEGTDTQYF. For the CDR3, the DNA is TGCAGTGCAACGACTAGCGAAGGCACAGATACGCAGTATTTT.

This clonotype was picked up many times. This chain connects TRBV19 to TRBJ2-1; TRBD2 matches at 10 bases. Germline values: CDR1 LNHDA, CDR2 SQIVND (reference sequence). The CDR3 runs 18 residues. With 3 bases clipped from V and 6 bases from J, the junction kept 14 bases outside the gene matches. CDR3 loop: CASSIGTSGELKPNEQFF. The CDR3 nucleotides are TGTGCCAGTAGTATTGGTACTAGCGGGGAACTTAAACCCAATGAGCAGTTCTTC.

In its sample, this clonotype was seen many times. The gene calls are TRBV7-9 and TRBJ2-5, with TRBD2 identical over 8 bases. The CDR3 is made up of 12 amino acids. With 4 bases clipped from V and 7 bases from J, the junction kept 2 bases outside the gene matches. Germline-derived CDR1 and CDR2 are SEHNR and FQNEAQ (reference sequence). In nucleotides, the CDR3 is TGTGCCAGCAGCTCCCGGGGGGGGACCCAGTACTTC. As protein: CASSSRGGTQYF.

This clonotype was found many times. This chain connects TRBV5-4 to TRBJ2-7, with TRBD1 identical over 8 bases. CDR3 length: 13 amino acids. Germline CDR1 is SGHNT and CDR2 is YYREEE (reference sequence). V lost 4 bases and J lost 6; bases outside the gene matches: 6. The DNA for the CDR3 is TGTGCCAGCAGCCTAACAGGGGGAGTCGAGCAGTACTTC. Residues: CASSLTGGVEQYF. Full variable domain (remainder filled in from reference TRBV5-4 and TRBJ2-7): ETGVTQSPTHLIKTRGQQVTLRCSSQSGHNTVSWYQQALGQGPQFIFQYYREEENGRGNFPPRFSGLQFPNYSSELNVNALELDDSALYLCASSLTGGVEQYFGPGTRLTVT.

In this sample, this clonotype turned up many times. J is TRBJ2-7 and V is TRBV27, with D uncertain. The V gene lost 1 base and the J gene lost 4 bases, with 8 bases spanning the gap. Germline V gene sequence: CDR1 MNHEY, CDR2 SMNVEV (reference sequence). The CDR3 runs 13 residues. The CDR3: CASSLWATYEQYF. CDR3 DNA: TGTGCCAGCAGTTTATGGGCGACTTACGAGCAGTACTTC.

The table lists this clonotype with a few counts. The chain carries TRBV11-1 and TRBJ2-2; D is possibly TRBD1 (6 bases). This CDR3 is 13 amino acids long. Germline-derived CDR1 and CDR2 are SGHAT and FQDESV (reference sequence). The ends were cut back, 9 bases at V and 5 bases at J, with 13 bases in the middle. In DNA, the CDR3 is TGTGCCAGTCAGGGGATTCGGACCGGGGAGCTGTTTTTT. Its protein is CASQGIRTGELFF. The whole variable domain, filled in from reference TRBV11-1 and TRBJ2-2, reads EAEVAQSPRYKITEKSQAVAFWCDPISGHATLYWYRQILGQGPELLVQFQDESVVDDSQLPKDRFSAERLKGVDSTLKIQPAELGDSAMYLCASQGIRTGELFFGEGSRLTVL.

The table lists this clonotype with a few counts. This sequence joins TRBV10-1 and TRBJ2-3; TRBD1 might be the D (5 bases). Germline values: CDR1 WNHNN, CDR2 SYGVQD (reference sequence). The CDR3 length is 13 residues. The V end lost 6 bases, the J end lost 6 bases, and 13 bases lay between the germline ends. CDR3 in amino acids: CASSRDSSDTQYF. The CDR3 nucleotides are TGCGCCAGCAGCCGAGACAGTTCCGATACGCAGTATTTT.